Listed here is a single T cell receptor (beta chain). What it recognizes is unknown. CD4+CD25+CD127- Tregs, CD4+CD25- non-Tregs, CD4 and CD8 cells were sorted. Assay: immunoSEQ multiplex PCR; the TCRdb copy retains only in-frame clones and omits some. The sample has roughly 70,000 clones; 84% are singletons. CDR1 and CDR2 (germline): SEHNR, FQNEAQ (reference sequence). The CDR3 totals 19 residues. Germline trimming cut 5 bases from V and 2 bases from J; bases unmatched to any gene: 18. These data belong to a study of Tregs in tolerant kidney transplant recipients. Study-wide results and limits: No direct test of biological reproducibility was done here. Expanding Tregs on activated donor B cells appeared to best identify donor-specific TCRbeta clones.

The sample taken for sequencing was CD4+ T cells from blood. The receptor comes from a human donor in good health. The chain links TRBV7-9 to TRBJ2-1, with 7 bases that match TRBD2. The CDR3 reads CASSPSPLFSGLAYNEQFF. As DNA, the CDR3 is TGTGCCAGCAGCCCGAGCCCCCTATTTAGCGGGCTAGCCTACAATGAGCAGTTCTTC. The full variable domain, its missing parts supplied by reference TRBV7-9 and TRBJ2-1, is DTGVSQNPRHKITKRGQNVTFRCDPISEHNRLYWYRQTLGQGPEFLTYFQNEAQLEKSRLLSDRFSAERPKGSFSTLEIQRTEQGDSAMYLCASSPSPLFSGLAYNEQFFGPGTRLTVL.